The 2 T cell receptor beta chains below come from one sample, sequenced in a study of CD8+ T cells in alopecia areata. Noted treatment: oral pan-JAK inhibitor, 5-10 mg twice daily. cDNA serving as the sequencing template came from extracted, reverse transcribed RNA. Some clones are missing from TCRdb's copy, which holds only in-frame ones; the method was immunoSEQ multiplex PCR. The data show 200,000 to 250,000 clones, with more than 60% seen just once and roughly 1.2% held by the top ten. The input for sequencing was CD4+ T cells sorted from blood, taken between weeks 43 and 45, from a patient treated with tofacitinib. The receptors originated from a human donor with alopecia areata.

The chain recombines TRBV7-9 with TRBJ2-3, with TRBD2 identical over 9 bases. The CDR3 sequence is 17 residues long. J gave up 2 bases and V 5 bases, and 11 bases lay outside the gene matches. Germline V gene sequence: CDR1 SEHNR, CDR2 FQNEAQ (reference sequence). The CDR3 DNA reads TGTGCCAGCAGCAGGGGGGCTCTAGCGGGGATCACAGATACGCAGTATTTT. Its translation is CASSRGALAGITDTQYF.

This sequence joins TRBV5-1 and TRBJ1-2, with D hard to call. CDR1 is SGHRS, CDR2 YFSETQ, per germline. V was shortened by 0 bases and J by 4 bases, with 10 bases between the two germline ends. CDR3 length: 14 residues. CDR3 DNA sequence: TGCGCCAGCAGCTTGGATCCAGAAATCTATGGCTACACCTTC. As protein: CASSLDPEIYGYTF.